The 29 T cell receptor beta chains listed next were all sequenced from one sample in a study of CD8+CD57+ T cells in acquired aplastic anemia. Genomic DNA templated the TCR beta VDJ and CDR3 profiling. From the reads, TCRdb called clonotypes with MiXCR, one entry per CDR3 protein. The sample lists roughly 200,000 distinct CDR3 sequences, more than 55% occurring once. All sequencing subjects had displayed CD8+CD57+ cell expansion on flow cytometry. The specimen was sorted CD4+, CD8+, or CD8+CD57+ T cells (not recorded which) from PBMCs. The receptor source for this set is a human donor with aplastic anemia.

CDR3 sequence (DNA): TGCGCCAGCAAAATGGGGAGACAGGGTTTCAATGAGCAGTTCTTC. This gives the protein CASKMGRQGFNEQFF. The chain employs TRBV5-1 and TRBJ2-1, with TRBD1 identical over 7 bases. Germline V gene data show CDR1 as SGHRS and CDR2 as YFSETQ. The V and J ends lost 6 bases and 6 bases, in that order; junction bases with no gene match: 12. The CDR3 is 15 amino acids.

The gene calls are TRBV7-2 and TRBJ2-7; TRBD2 is a possible D gene (7 bases). Looked up from germline, CDR1 is SGHTA and CDR2 is FQGNSA. The CDR3 length is 15 residues. With 3 bases removed from V and 6 bases from J, the gap between germline ends came to 18 bases. CDR3 nucleotide sequence: TGTGCCAGCAGCTTGAGGGGGACTACCACTAGCGAGCAGTACTTC. Translating it yields CASSLRGTTTSEQYF.

This rearrangement joins TRBV19 to TRBJ1-2, with D possibly TRBD1 on 5 matching bases. V was shortened by 1 base and J by 6 bases, with 18 bases between the two germline ends. The CDR3 is 16 amino acids. The V gene's germline CDR1 is LNHDA and CDR2 SQIVND (reference sequence). CDR3 loop: CASSIAGPGPGNGYTF. CDR3 in DNA: TGTGCCAGTAGTATAGCTGGACCGGGGCCGGGGAATGGCTACACCTTC.

For this clonotype: This may come from a read error, since a much larger clone is one base off. This chain links TRBV11-2 with TRBJ2-2, with TRBD1 as a possible D gene (5 bases). The germline V gene encodes CDR1 SGHAT and CDR2 FQNNGV. This CDR3 contains 17 residues. CDR3 sequence: CANSLVPGGHWTGELFF. The CDR3 DNA sequence: TGTGCCAACAGCTTAGTTCCCGGCGGACACTGGACCGGGGAGCTGTTTTTT.

This chain connects TRBV24-1 to TRBJ2-3; D is uncertain. The length of the CDR3 is 12 residues. Germline loops: CDR1 KGHDR, CDR2 SFDVKD. Trimming pared 4 bases from V and 6 bases from J, leaving 7 bases between. The CDR3 DNA reads as TGTGCCACCAGTGAAACGGTGGATACGCAGTATTTT. It translates to CATSETVDTQYF.

With regard to this clonotype: A junction boundary mismatches the germline segment, possibly from a read error. The rearrangement uses TRBV15 and TRBJ1-4; tentatively, D is TRBD1 (5 bases). The CDR3 extends over 14 amino acids. The germline V gene encodes CDR1 LNHNV and CDR2 YYDKDF (reference sequence). This chain's CDR3 is CATSRGGENEKLLF. CDR3 coding DNA: TGTGCCACCAGCAGAGGAGGGGAGAATGAAAAACTGCTTTTT.

This clonotype was counted only a few times. The chain recombines TRBV15 with TRBJ2-5, with D perhaps TRBD2 (7 bases). V was cut by 0 bases and J by 5 bases, with 16 bases left in between. The CDR3 extends over 16 amino acids. Looked up from germline, CDR1 is LNHNV and CDR2 is YYDKDF (reference sequence). The CDR3 DNA reads TGTGCCACCAGCAGAGAGAGGGGGGGCGAGGGGGAGACCCAGTACTTC. Amino acids: CATSRERGGEGETQYF.

V gene TRBV2 combines with J gene TRBJ1-2, with D maybe TRBD1 (6 bases). CDR3 length: 15 residues. Germline CDR1 SNHLY, CDR2 FYNNEI. V shed 1 base and J shed 2 bases, with 11 bases lying between them. The CDR3 DNA follows: TGTGCCAGCAGTGAAGGGGGCAGGGGAAACTATGGCTACACCTTC. Protein product: CASSEGGRGNYGYTF. Complete variable domain (other parts from reference TRBV2 and TRBJ1-2): EPEVTQTPSHQVTQMGQEVILRCVPISNHLYFYWYRQILGQKVEFLVSFYNNEISEKSEIFDDQFSVERPDGSNFTLKIRSTKLEDSAMYFCASSEGGRGNYGYTFGSGTRLTVV.

This chain uses TRBV19 with TRBJ2-5, with TRBD2 matching over 11 bases. Losses at the gene ends were 6 bases for V and 7 bases for J; bases not matched to a gene: 7. CDR3 size: 14 residues. CDR1 LNHDA and CDR2 SQIVND come from the germline V gene (reference sequence). CDR3 residues: CASSSTSGTGTQYF. The CDR3 coding sequence is TGTGCCAGTAGCTCGACTAGCGGGACGGGGACCCAGTACTTC. The variable domain in full, with the rest retrieved from reference TRBV19 and TRBJ2-5, is DGGITQSPKYLFRKEGQNVTLSCEQNLNHDAMYWYRQDPGQGLRLIYYSQIVNDFQKGDIAEGYSVSREKKESFPLTVTSAQKNPTAFYLCASSSTSGTGTQYFGPGTRLLVL.

The chain recombines TRBV20-1 with TRBJ1-1; possible D gene TRBD1, 6 bases. V lost 8 bases to trimming and J lost 1 base, with 11 bases between them. This CDR3 contains 12 residues. Germline lookup yields CDR1 DFQATT and CDR2 SNEGSKA (reference sequence). CDR3 in amino acids: CSLRGSNTEAFF. CDR3 bases: TGCAGTCTCAGGGGATCGAACACTGAAGCTTTCTTT.

On this clonotype: The conserved phenylalanine or tryptophan is not found at the CDR3 terminus, so this likely reflects a read error. In nucleotides, the CDR3 is TGTGCCATCAGTGAGAGCAGGTTCGCCTACGAGCAGTACTCC. Translating gives CAISESRFAYEQYS. This chain connects TRBV10-3 to TRBJ2-7; D gene ambiguous. In germline, CDR1 is ENHRY, CDR2 SYGVKD. V lost 2 bases to trimming and J lost 2 bases, with 10 bases between them. The CDR3 sequence is 14 residues long.

This clonotype was recorded once. J is TRBJ1-2 and V is TRBV24-1, with 10 bases matching TRBD1. This CDR3 is 15 amino acids long. Germline lookup yields CDR1 KGHDR and CDR2 SFDVKD. The ends lost 4 bases at V and 4 bases at J; junction bases unmatched: 5. The CDR3 DNA is TGTGCCACCAGTGACGATCGGACAGGGGGCTATGGCTACACCTTC. Encoded protein: CATSDDRTGGYGYTF.

A note on this clonotype: The junction differs from germline at one of its ends, possibly a read error. V and J are TRBV7-7 and TRBJ2-3; 8 bases agree with TRBD2. Germline V gene data show CDR1 as SSHAT and CDR2 as FNYEAQ (reference sequence). The CDR3 loop spans 15 amino acids. CDR3 bases: TGTGCTAGCAGCCCGGGACTAGTCGAAACAGATACGCAGTATTTT. Translated, it gives CASSPGLVETDTQYF.

The genes are TRBV13 and TRBJ2-7; either TRBD1 or TRBD2 may fit D (5 bases each). Germline CDR1 is PRHDT and CDR2 is FYEKMQ (reference sequence). With 3 bases removed from V and 3 bases from J, the gap between germline ends came to 12 bases. This CDR3 region has 14 residues. The CDR3, as DNA: TGTGCCAGCAGCTTCGGGACCGGTAACTACGAGCAGTACTTC. Translated, it gives CASSFGTGNYEQYF.

The J gene is TRBJ1-6, the V gene TRBV11-2; D is undetermined. This CDR3 comprises 14 residues. Germline lookup yields CDR1 SGHAT and CDR2 FQNNGV. Trimming stripped 3 bases from V and 5 bases from J, with 8 bases between. CDR3 nucleotide sequence: TGTGCCAGCAGCTTTTTGATAGATAATTCACCCCTCCACTTT. Translating it yields CASSFLIDNSPLHF.

J is TRBJ2-1 and V is TRBV7-2; 12 bases map to TRBD2. The CDR3 spans 18 residues. J was trimmed by 4 bases and V by 1 base; bases with no gene match: 8. Germline-derived CDR1 and CDR2 are SGHTA and FQGNSA. The CDR3 protein is CASSLGRRLAGEYNEQFF. CDR3 DNA: TGTGCCAGCAGCTTAGGTCGTCGACTAGCGGGGGAGTACAATGAGCAGTTCTTC.

This sequence joins TRBV2 and TRBJ2-2; 10 nucleotides align to TRBD2. The CDR3 spans 15 residues. Germline V CDR1 and CDR2: SNHLY, FYNNEI. V dropped 6 bases and J dropped 5; count of bases not matched to a gene: 6. CDR3 DNA: TGTGCCAGCAGGCGACTAGCGGGCCTAACCGGGGAGCTGTTTTTT. It specifies CASRRLAGLTGELFF.

V is TRBV10-3 and J is TRBJ1-5; TRBD1 might be the D (5 bases). This CDR3 is built from 13 residues. Germline CDR1 ENHRY, CDR2 SYGVKD. Deletions cut 4 bases from V and 4 bases from J, with 8 bases between. CDR3 sequence reads: CAISGPGNQPQHF. The DNA for the CDR3 is TGTGCCATCAGTGGACCAGGGAATCAGCCCCAGCATTTT.

The chain uses TRBV20-1 and TRBJ2-2; 10 nucleotides agree with TRBD1. V lost 6 bases and J lost 3; bases outside the gene matches: 7. The CDR3 sequence is 15 residues long. Germline-derived CDR1 and CDR2 are DFQATT and SNEGSKA (reference sequence). CDR3 DNA: TGCAGTGCATTCGACAGGGGGCGAGACACCGGGGAGCTGTTTTTT. Translating it yields CSAFDRGRDTGELFF.

The DNA for the CDR3 is TGCAGTGCCCGGGGACTAGCGGCAGATACGCAGTATTTT. Residues: CSARGLAADTQYF. The V and J genes are TRBV20-1 and TRBJ2-3; 11 bases align to TRBD2. Unmatched junction bases numbered 3, after V lost 6 bases and J lost 4 bases. There are 13 residues in the CDR3. The V gene's germline CDR1 is DFQATT and CDR2 SNEGSKA (reference sequence).

The rearrangement links TRBV29-1 to TRBJ2-7; D gene unclear. Germline V gene sequence: CDR1 SQVTM, CDR2 ANQGSEA. CDR3 length: 13 amino acids. Trimming took 1 base from V and 2 from J, leaving 9 bases between them. This chain's CDR3 is CSVEVQVPYEQYF. The CDR3 coding sequence is TGCAGCGTTGAAGTCCAGGTCCCCTACGAGCAGTACTTC.

This clonotype has more than one count but fewer than ten. The chain links TRBV24-1 to TRBJ1-6; 9 bases align to TRBD1. In germline, CDR1 is KGHDR, CDR2 SFDVKD. Trimming at V came to 9 bases and at J to 0 bases, leaving 8 bases not matched to a gene. The CDR3 consists of 17 residues. CDR3 DNA: TGTGCCACCGCTGACAGGGGGACGAGCTCCTATAATTCACCCCTCCACTTT. As protein: CATADRGTSSYNSPLHF.

This clonotype was observed a handful of times. This rearrangement joins TRBV5-1 to TRBJ2-7; D is unresolved. The germline V gene encodes CDR1 SGHRS and CDR2 YFSETQ. There are 11 residues in the CDR3. V was clipped by 5 bases and J by 4 bases, with 7 bases between them. This CDR3 reads CASRIKYEQYF. For the CDR3, the DNA is TGCGCCAGCAGAATTAAATACGAGCAGTACTTC.

V and J are TRBV7-3 and TRBJ2-1; 10 nucleotides agree with TRBD2. Germline loops: CDR1 SGHTA, CDR2 FQGTGA. This CDR3 contains 16 residues. The trim removed 1 base at V and 6 bases at J, leaving 6 bases unmatched. CDR3 region: CASSLIASGGINEQFF. The CDR3 nucleotides read TGTGCCAGCAGCTTAATAGCTAGCGGGGGAATCAATGAGCAGTTCTTC.

The chain recombines TRBV20-1 with TRBJ2-1, with 8 bases matching TRBD2. The ends lost 3 bases at V and 10 bases at J; junction bases unmatched: 8. The CDR3 has 13 residues. Per germline, CDR1 DFQATT and CDR2 SNEGSKA (reference sequence). CDR3 residues: CSARSGRGLEQFF. CDR3 DNA sequence: TGCAGTGCTAGGAGCGGGAGAGGATTAGAGCAGTTCTTC.

The J gene is TRBJ2-5, the V gene TRBV12-3 or TRBV12-4, with a possible D match to TRBD1 (6 bases). The CDR3 sequence is 13 residues long. With 2 bases removed from V and 4 bases from J, the gap between germline ends came to 8 bases. The chain's CDR3 is CASSLLQGETQYF. CDR3 nucleotide sequence: TGTGCCAGCAGTTTATTACAGGGAGAGACCCAGTACTTC.

The chain recombines TRBV20-1 with TRBJ2-5; perhaps TRBD1 as D (6 bases). V dropped 1 base and J dropped 2 bases, with 11 bases sitting between them. CDR1 is DFQATT, CDR2 SNEGSKA, per germline (reference sequence). This CDR3 region has 14 residues. In DNA form, the CDR3 reads TGCAGTGCTAGAGCCCCGGACAGACAAGAGACCCAGTACTTC. Amino acid sequence: CSARAPDRQETQYF.

The chain employs TRBV20-1 and TRBJ2-6, with D uncertain. There are 11 residues in the CDR3. Trimming took 7 bases from V and 2 from J, leaving 3 bases between them. Germline CDR1 reads DFQATT; CDR2 reads SNEGSKA (reference sequence). The CDR3 DNA reads TGCAGTGTTGCTGGGGCCAACGTCCTGACTTTC. Amino acids: CSVAGANVLTF.

At least ten counts were recorded for this clonotype. This chain connects TRBV19 to TRBJ1-5; D not certain. The V end was cut by 3 bases, the J end by 6 bases, with 9 bases between. Germline V gene sequence: CDR1 LNHDA, CDR2 SQIVND (reference sequence). The CDR3 sequence is 13 residues long. CDR3 loop: CASSIGYGQPQHF. The DNA for the CDR3 is TGTGCCAGTAGTATTGGGTATGGTCAGCCCCAGCATTTT.